This T cell receptor (beta chain) was sequenced in a study of CD4+ T cells in melanoma. General study findings and limits: In melanoma, neoantigen-specific CD4+ T cells reportedly differed in differentiation state. CD8+ T cell, macrophage and B cell function reportedly correlated with neoantigen-specific CD4+ T cells.

The germline gives CDR1 SGDLS, CDR2 YYNGEE. This CDR3 is built from 15 residues. Between the trimmed V and J ends, which lost 0 bases and 2 bases, there was a span of 9 bases. In the case of this clone: Its matching antigen is unknown.

Assay used: immunoSEQ multiplex PCR; TCRdb lists only in-frame clones, some missing. Of roughly 110,000 clones listed, 92% are singletons. This receptor was taken from a human donor with melanoma. The rearrangement links TRBV9 to TRBJ1-5, with D tentatively TRBD1 (6 bases). The sequenced material came from peripheral blood. CDR3 coding DNA: TGTGCCAGCAGCGTAGAACCAGGGGGCAATCAGCCCCAGCATTTT. It is translated as CASSVEPGGNQPQHF.